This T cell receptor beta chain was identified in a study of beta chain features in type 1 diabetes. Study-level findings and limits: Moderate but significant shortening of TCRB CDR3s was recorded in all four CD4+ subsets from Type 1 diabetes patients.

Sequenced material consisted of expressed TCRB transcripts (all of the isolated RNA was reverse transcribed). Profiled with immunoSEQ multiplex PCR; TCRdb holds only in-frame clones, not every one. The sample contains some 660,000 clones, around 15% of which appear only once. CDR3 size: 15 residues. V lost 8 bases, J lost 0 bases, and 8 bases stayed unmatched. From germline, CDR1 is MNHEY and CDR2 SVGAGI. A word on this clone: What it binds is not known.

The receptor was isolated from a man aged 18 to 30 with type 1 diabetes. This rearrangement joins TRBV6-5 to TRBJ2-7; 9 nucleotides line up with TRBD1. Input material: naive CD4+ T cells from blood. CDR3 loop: CASRARDRASYEQYF. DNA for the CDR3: TGTGCCAGCCGCGCTAGGGACAGGGCCTCCTACGAGCAGTACTTC.